Only a few counts were recorded for the clone carrying this T cell receptor beta chain. Its antigen is not identified. Semi-nested PCR with Nested Universal Primer A followed constant-region reverse priming of full-length variable regions. TCRdb passed the 5' RACE reads through MiXCR, listing each CDR3 protein once. The table records about 61,000 distinct CDR3 sequences, roughly 30% of them present only once. V shed 8 bases and J shed 8 bases, with 18 bases lying between them. This CDR3 comprises 14 residues. Germline loops: CDR1 SNHLY, CDR2 FYNNEI. Points from the study as a whole: The TCR gene usage of tumor memory CD4+ T cells clustered together with blood and lymph node memory CD4+ cells and with lymph node naive CD4+ cells.

The sequenced sample consisted of tumor-infiltrating naive CD4+ T cells sorted from the breast tumor. Subset described: naive CD4+ T cells, CD4+CD45RA+CD25-. This clonotype was obtained from a female donor with breast cancer. The gene calls are TRBV2 and TRBJ2-2; D is perhaps TRBD2 (6 bases). CDR3 bases: TGTGCCAGCCGAAGGGACTCAGCCAAGGGGGAGCTGTTTTTT. Its translation is CASRRDSAKGELFF.